The T cell receptor beta chain described here comes from a study of blood T cell repertoires in COVID-19 (TCRdb year 2020). In terms of the full investigation: Samples from collaborators originated in the United States, Italy and Spain and spanned both the acute and convalescent phases of COVID-19. A de-identified subject ID, COVID-19 status, age in years and sex were almost always included in the sample metadata. The samples were drawn from the first 160 participants of the ongoing ImmuneRACE study and from 1,200 or so subjects provided by 6 global collaborators. The repertoires were made available in a free public database intended to serve as a resource for research on the immune response to SARS-CoV-2. HLA class I and class II types, where available, came from metadata supplied by the sample provider rather than from assay-based typing. Deeply sampled blood TCRbeta repertoires from subjects exposed to, actively infected with, or recovered from COVID-19 were included in the dataset. The prospective study material was composed of cDNA or gDNA derived from T cells, B-cell-depleted T cells, or PBMCs.

Samples from volunteer blood donors who had recovered from COVID-19 were contributed by a second Seattle source. Collaborating institutions collected whole blood in K2EDTA tubes following their own protocols. Collaborator samples were shipped for TCRbeta analysis as frozen whole blood, isolated PBMCs, or DNA extracted from either sample type. TCRbeta CDR3 regions were amplified from genomic DNA by means of the immunoSEQ Assay, a bias-controlled multiplex PCR. The study's own analysis went as follows. The number of nucleated cells in each sample was estimated by amplification of reference gene primers within the assay. To quantify the absolute abundance of each unique TCRbeta CDR3 rearrangement, sequence reads were collapsed and filtered. For each sample, productive Simpson clonality was calculated as the square root of Simpson's diversity index over productive rearrangements. As stored in TCRdb, this immuneACCESS dataset retains in-frame rearrangements with V and J assigned. A fraction of the clones does not appear; measured against another copy, unresolved V genes explain less than half of the discrepancy, and the remainder lacks a known reason. For V, J and clone size, that table is used; D and trimming come from the DNA. The table for this sample lists about 240,000 clones; approximately 86% of them were counted only once. More than 6% of the sample is taken by the ten largest.

The CDR3 goes from the cysteine to the phenylalanine over 15 residues. Of all the DNA, just the CDR3 is kept, 45 bases in frame from base 1. At the junction V is shortened by 3 bases and J by 8 bases; bases outside the gene matches: 8. The germline V gene encodes CDR1 SNHLY and CDR2 FYNNEI. Study-wide conclusions, independent of this receptor: How much clinical and demographic metadata was included differed by source and by participant, and the metadata was provided uncurated.

Worth noting for this clone: Its antigen has not been determined. Per-nucleotide qualities are absent, and no much larger clonotype sits a single base away.

The chain uses TRBV2 and TRBJ1-5, with TRBD1 identical over 9 junction bases. The sample taken for sequencing was peripheral blood. The sequence came from a man aged 55-75 years who had recovered from COVID-19. The DNA is TGTGCCAGCAGTGACTCCGGGACAGGGAGGGAGCCCCAGCATTTT. Its translation is CASSDSGTGREPQHF.